A selection of T cell receptor beta chains follows, all from one sample in a study of a mutant IDH1 vaccine in newly diagnosed glioma. For these TCRs, the target antigens are not known. Sequencing used immunoSEQ multiplex PCR; TCRdb keeps in-frame clones, though not all of them. The table has 57,000 or so clones, about 80% seen once. The sequencing here drew on PBMCs, taken from a glioma patient whose treatment included an IDH1 peptide vaccine. Every receptor here comes from a young man with glioma. The CDR3 runs from the conserved cysteine through the conserved F or W. The D gene is left open where the match is weak. Not every row has a clone size; where given, it reads once, few, many or a size class.

V gene	J gene	D gene	clone size	CDR3 protein	CDR3 DNA
TRBV7-3	TRBJ2-2	NA	NA	CASSTTGHTGELFF	TGTGCCAGCAGCACCACGGGGCACACCGGGGAGCTGTTTTTT
TRBV28	TRBJ2-2	TRBD1	NA	CASSPWTGNTGELFF	TGTGCCAGCAGTCCATGGACAGGGAACACCGGGGAGCTGTTTTTT
TRBV4-2	TRBJ2-5	TRBD2	NA	CASSQEGGGTQETQYF	TGTGCCAGCAGCCAAGAGGGCGGGGGGACCCAAGAGACCCAGTACTTC
TRBV7-9	TRBJ1-6	NA	NA	CASSLVTGRGSPLHF	TGTGCCAGCAGCTTAGTTACGGGAAGAGGTTCACCCCTCCACTTT
TRBV4-1	TRBJ2-4	TRBD1	NA	CASSSPSRDRGGIQYF	TGCGCCAGCAGCAGCCCCAGCCGGGACAGGGGGGGCATTCAGTACTTC
TRBV28	TRBJ1-1	NA	NA	CARRRNTEAFF	TGTGCCAGACGGAGGAACACTGAAGCTTTCTTT
TRBV10-3	TRBJ1-5	NA	few	CAISEWVVRGNQPQHF	TGTGCCATCAGTGAGTGGGTAGTCAGGGGCAATCAGCCCCAGCATTTT
TRBV7-6	TRBJ2-2	TRBD2	NA	CASSSSLAGDTGELFF	TGTGCCAGCAGCTCCTCGTTAGCGGGGGACACCGGGGAGCTGTTTTTT
TRBV20-1	TRBJ2-5	TRBD2	NA	CSASGGGTQYF	TGCAGTGCGAGCGGGGGAGGGACCCAGTACTTC
TRBV7-2	TRBJ2-7	TRBD2	NA	CASSLVGLAGAAYEQYF	TGTGCCAGCAGCTTAGTTGGTCTAGCGGGGGCCGCCTACGAGCAGTACTTC
TRBV19	TRBJ2-1	NA	NA	CASSPWDVYNEQFF	TGTGCCAGTAGTCCATGGGACGTTTACAATGAGCAGTTCTTC
TRBV7-9	TRBJ1-4	TRBD1	NA	CASSLIGGQEKLFF	TGTGCCAGCAGCTTAATAGGGGGCCAGGAAAAACTGTTTTTT
TRBV15	TRBJ2-3	NA	NA	CATSRGLNRGGTDTRYF	TGTGCCACCAGCAGAGGCCTTAACAGGGGAGGCACAGATACGCGGTATTTT
TRBV9	TRBJ1-3	NA	NA	CASSVRGVVGNTIYF	TGTGCCAGCAGCGTGCGGGGGGTTGTTGGAAACACCATATATTTT
TRBV9	TRBJ2-5	NA	NA	CASSVGGRTEETQYF	TGTGCCAGCAGCGTAGGTGGAAGGACCGAAGAGACCCAGTACTTC
TRBV10-3	TRBJ2-7	NA	NA	CAIRINSGTQNYEQYF	TGTGCCATCAGGATAAACTCCGGGACCCAAAACTACGAGCAGTACTTC
TRBV5-1	TRBJ1-1	NA	NA	CASSLNTGDTEAFF	TGCGCCAGCAGCTTGAATACGGGGGACACTGAAGCTTTCTTT
TRBV5-1	TRBJ1-4	NA	NA	CASSLLRPGRDEKLFF	TGCGCCAGCAGCTTGCTTCGCCCAGGGCGGGATGAAAAACTGTTTTTT
TRBV30	TRBJ1-1	NA	NA	CAWSVEGKNTEAFF	TGTGCCTGGAGTGTAGAGGGGAAGAACACTGAAGCTTTCTTT
TRBV11-1	TRBJ1-2	NA	NA	CASSRTGGGGYTF	TGTGCCAGCAGCCGCACGGGGGGCGGTGGCTACACCTTC
TRBV15	TRBJ1-5	NA	NA	CATSVRRASSNQPQHF	TGTGCCACCAGCGTCCGCCGGGCTTCTAGCAATCAGCCCCAGCATTTT
TRBV7-9	TRBJ2-5	TRBD1	medium-sized	CASSYGQAQETQYF	TGTGCCAGCAGCTACGGACAGGCCCAAGAGACCCAGTACTTC
TRBV7-9	TRBJ1-2	NA	NA	CASSLSRDYGYTF	TGTGCCAGCAGCTTAAGTCGCGACTATGGCTACACCTTC
TRBV5-5	TRBJ2-1	NA	NA	CASSLGRASYNEQFF	TGTGCCAGCAGCTTAGGGAGAGCATCCTACAATGAGCAGTTCTTC
TRBV2	TRBJ2-1	TRBD2	NA	CASTEGLAGYNEQFF	TGTGCCAGCACCGAGGGTCTAGCGGGCTACAATGAGCAGTTCTTC
TRBV2	TRBJ1-4	NA	NA	CASSEAPLASGRNEKLFF	TGTGCCAGCAGTGAAGCGCCTCTTGCGTCCGGAAGGAATGAAAAACTGTTTTTT
TRBV6-1	TRBJ1-4	TRBD1	NA	CASSESPGRGLYEKLFF	TGTGCCAGCAGTGAATCCCCTGGCAGGGGGTTATATGAAAAACTGTTTTTT
TRBV19	TRBJ1-1	NA	NA	CASSIGGVTEAFF	TGTGCCAGTAGTATAGGAGGTGTCACTGAAGCTTTCTTT
TRBV5-4	TRBJ2-3	NA	NA	CASSLEGRTDTQYF	TGTGCCAGCAGCTTGGAAGGGAGGACAGATACGCAGTATTTT
TRBV9	TRBJ2-5	TRBD2	NA	CASSAGLAGNSFQETQYF	TGTGCCAGCAGCGCGGGACTAGCGGGTAATTCTTTCCAAGAGACCCAGTACTTC
TRBV11-2	TRBJ2-1	TRBD2	NA	CASSLEPSSGGYNEQFF	TGTGCCAGCAGCTTAGAGCCCTCTAGCGGGGGATACAATGAGCAGTTCTTC
TRBV7-6	TRBJ2-5	TRBD1	once	CASSLGGLLQGAWETQYF	TGTGCCAGCAGCTTAGGAGGGCTATTACAGGGGGCATGGGAGACCCAGTACTTC
TRBV18	TRBJ1-4	NA	NA	CASSPKGTNEKLFF	TGTGCCAGCTCACCAAAGGGGACTAATGAAAAACTGTTTTTT
TRBV11-2	TRBJ1-1	NA	NA	CASSLGGVGGLEAFF	TGTGCCAGCAGCTTAGGGGGCGTAGGAGGGTTAGAAGCTTTCTTT
TRBV13	TRBJ2-7	NA	NA	CASSSELGEASEQYF	TGTGCCAGCAGCTCCGAATTAGGTGAGGCAAGCGAGCAGTACTTC
TRBV5-5	TRBJ1-2	TRBD1	NA	CASSLGQGVATYGYTF	TGTGCCAGCAGCTTGGGACAGGGAGTGGCTACCTATGGCTACACCTTC
TRBV2	TRBJ1-1	NA	NA	CASSRTQGNTEAFF	TGTGCCAGCAGTAGAACACAGGGGAACACTGAAGCTTTCTTT
TRBV6-1	TRBJ2-3	NA	NA	CASSEGTDTQYF	TGTGCCAGCAGTGAAGGCACAGATACGCAGTATTTT
TRBV2	TRBJ1-3	NA	NA	CASIADGGGNTIYF	TGTGCCAGCATTGCAGACGGGGGAGGAAACACCATATATTTT
TRBV18	TRBJ2-1	NA	NA	CASSPQLEKQFF	TGTGCCAGCTCCCCCCAGCTAGAAAAGCAGTTCTTC
TRBV6-1	TRBJ1-4	NA	NA	CASRETGNGKLFF	TGTGCCAGCAGGGAGACAGGCAATGGAAAACTGTTTTTT
TRBV10-3	TRBJ2-7	TRBD1	once	CAMGPGQGTHEQYF	TGTGCCATGGGACCGGGACAGGGAACGCACGAGCAGTACTTC
TRBV14	TRBJ2-5	NA	NA	CARSTGETQYF	TGTGCCAGGTCCACGGGGGAGACCCAGTACTTC
TRBV2	TRBJ2-3	NA	NA	CASSESIAYTDTQYF	TGTGCCAGCAGTGAATCGATAGCGTACACAGATACGCAGTATTTT
TRBV6-5	TRBJ2-7	TRBD2	NA	CASSYSPGLAGGEQYF	TGTGCCAGCAGTTACTCTCCGGGACTAGCGGGGGGGGAGCAGTACTTC
TRBV27	TRBJ2-7	NA	NA	CASSLLHGDEQYF	TGTGCCAGCAGTCTCCTACACGGGGACGAGCAGTACTTC
TRBV13	TRBJ2-1	TRBD2	NA	CASSPISGSSYNEQFF	TGTGCCAGCAGCCCAATAAGCGGGAGCTCCTACAATGAGCAGTTCTTC
TRBV9	TRBJ2-3	TRBD2	NA	CASSTSGSLTDTQYF	TGTGCCAGCAGCACTAGCGGGAGCCTCACAGATACGCAGTATTTT
TRBV5-1	TRBJ1-1	NA	few	CASSDKISTEAFF	TGCGCCAGCAGCGATAAAATTAGCACTGAAGCTTTCTTT
TRBV18	TRBJ2-7	NA	NA	CASSLSSGSSYEQYF	TGTGCCAGCTCACTGAGCAGCGGCTCCTCCTACGAGCAGTACTTC
TRBV19	TRBJ2-2	TRBD2	NA	CASSMSGRYTGELFF	TGTGCCAGTAGTATGAGCGGGAGGTACACCGGGGAGCTGTTTTTT
TRBV10-3	TRBJ2-1	TRBD1	NA	CAISDPTGGLDNEQFF	TGTGCCATCAGTGACCCTACAGGGGGCTTAGACAATGAGCAGTTCTTC
TRBV10-3	TRBJ1-1	NA	NA	CAIRRGSAENTEAFF	TGTGCCATCCGTCGCGGGTCCGCGGAGAACACTGAAGCTTTCTTT
TRBV27	TRBJ1-1	TRBD1	few	CASSFRGTGSTEAFF	TGTGCCAGCTCCTTTAGGGGGACAGGGTCCACTGAAGCTTTCTTT
TRBV11-2	TRBJ1-1	NA	NA	CASSLGHDNTEAFF	TGTGCCAGCAGCTTAGGGCACGATAACACTGAAGCTTTCTTT
TRBV10-3	TRBJ2-2	NA	NA	CAISELGGNTGELFF	TGTGCCATCAGTGAATTAGGGGGGAACACCGGGGAGCTGTTTTTT
TRBV21-1	TRBJ1-2	NA	NA	CASTSPGCQGGYTF	TGTGCCAGCACCTCTCCGGGCTGCCAGGGTGGCTACACCTTC
TRBV6-1	TRBJ2-1	NA	NA	CASTLPLNEQFF	TGTGCCAGCACCCTACCCCTCAATGAGCAGTTCTTC
TRBV10-2	TRBJ2-3	TRBD2	NA	CASSGTSGRTDTQYF	TGCGCCAGCAGTGGGACTAGCGGGAGAACGGATACGCAGTATTTT
TRBV5-1	TRBJ2-7	TRBD1	NA	CASSLNGQGAGEQYF	TGCGCCAGCAGCTTGAACGGGCAGGGGGCTGGCGAGCAGTACTTC